Here is one T cell receptor beta chain with its context. Antigen unknown. The PCR employed 60 Vbeta primers together with 13 Jbeta primers. The repertoire was sequenced with immunoSEQ multiplex PCR; TCRdb's copy has only in-frame clones and lacks some. The repertoire includes over 85,000 clones, about 60% of them detected once, and approximately 4.3% sits in the top ten. This entry comes from a study of cytomegalovirus exposure and HLA in healthy donors. For the study at large: Around 79 million unique TCRs, all from HLA-typed donors, were included in an early release of the data. General study points: TCR beta chain V- and J-gene trimming was linked, in a later analysis, to a missense variant in DCLRE1C. By a later analysis, the bulk of CMV-associated TCR beta chains appeared HLA-restricted. Published work reported that the classifier diagnosed cytomegalovirus status with high specificity and sensitivity.

Germline CDR1 is SQVTM and CDR2 is ANQGSEA. Trimming took 6 bases from V and 0 from J; bases not matched to a gene: 7. The CDR3 loop spans 15 amino acids. The sequenced sample was PBMCs. The chain combines TRBV29-1 with TRBJ2-7, with TRBD2 identical over 11 bases. This clonotype originated in a human donor in good health. The DNA of the CDR3 is TGCAGCGTATCCGGGACTAGCGGAAGCTCCTACGAGCAGTACTTC. Protein product: CSVSGTSGSSYEQYF.